The table lists the clone carrying this TCR beta chain with many counts. RNA transcripts yielded amplified TCR beta CDR3 regions. In the first round, RT-PCR was carried out with HTBI primers, and a multiplex PCR formed the second round. TCRdb passed the multiplex PCR reads through MiXCR, listing each CDR3 protein once. The table lists about 400,000 distinct CDR3 sequences, roughly 20% of them singletons. This specimen comes from a study of Graves' ophthalmopathy and Graves' hyperthyroidism. About the study: The study drew peripheral blood at initial diagnosis, before any treatment.

Pregnancy or lactation, uncontrolled infections and other autoimmune diseases were grounds for excluding patients. This CDR3 has 15 residues. Germline V gene data show CDR1 as SGDLS and CDR2 as YYNGEE. J gave up 4 bases and V 0 bases, and 5 bases lay outside the gene matches. The chain uses TRBV9 and TRBJ1-2; 8 bases are shared with TRBD1. The clonotype was recovered from a woman younger than 30 with stable Graves' hyperthyroidism. The material sequenced was peripheral blood. CDR3 bases: TGTGCCAGCAGCGTAGGGAGGGACAGGTCCTATGGCTACACCTTC. As protein: CASSVGRDRSYGYTF.